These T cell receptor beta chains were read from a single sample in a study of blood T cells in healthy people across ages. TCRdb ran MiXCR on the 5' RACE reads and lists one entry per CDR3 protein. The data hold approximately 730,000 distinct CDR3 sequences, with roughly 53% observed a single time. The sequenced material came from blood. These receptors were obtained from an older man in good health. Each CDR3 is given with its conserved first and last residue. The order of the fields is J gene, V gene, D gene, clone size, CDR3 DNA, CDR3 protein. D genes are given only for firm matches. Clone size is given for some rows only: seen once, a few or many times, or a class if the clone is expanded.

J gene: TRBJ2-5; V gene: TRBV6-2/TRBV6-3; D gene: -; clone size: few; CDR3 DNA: TGTGCCACCCTCAAGCGGGAGACCCAGTACTTC; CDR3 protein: CATLKRETQYF
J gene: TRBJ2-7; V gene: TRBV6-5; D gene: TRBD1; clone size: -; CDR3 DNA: TGTGCCAGCAGTTCCCCAAACAGGGGGCTTTACGAGCAGTACTTC; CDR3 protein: CASSSPNRGLYEQYF
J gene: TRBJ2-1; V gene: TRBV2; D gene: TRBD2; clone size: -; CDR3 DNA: TGTGCCAGCAGGACCGTCTCGACTAGCCTTACCATCTACAATGAGCAGTTCTTC; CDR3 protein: CASRTVSTSLTIYNEQFF
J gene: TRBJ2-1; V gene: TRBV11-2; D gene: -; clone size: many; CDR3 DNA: TGTGCCAGCAGCTCGTCTTGGATCAATGAGCAGTTCTTC; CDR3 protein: CASSSSWINEQFF
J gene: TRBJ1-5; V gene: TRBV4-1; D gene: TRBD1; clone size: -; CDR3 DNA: TGCGCCAGCAGCATACCGGGACAGGGTTATCAGCCCCAGCATTTT; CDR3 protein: CASSIPGQGYQPQHF
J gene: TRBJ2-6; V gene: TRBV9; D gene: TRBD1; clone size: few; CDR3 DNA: TGTGCCAGCAGCGTAGCGACAGGGGTATTCTCTGGGGCCAACGTCCTGACTTTC; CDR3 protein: CASSVATGVFSGANVLTF
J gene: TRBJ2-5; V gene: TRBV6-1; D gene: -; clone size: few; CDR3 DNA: TGTGCCAGCAGTGCTAGGGCCAGTGGAGAGACTCAGTACTTC; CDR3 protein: CASSARASGETQYF
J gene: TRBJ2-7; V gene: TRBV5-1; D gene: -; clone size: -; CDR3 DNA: TGCGCCAGCAGCATCTACATGACAGCTACCTTTGACGAGCAGTACTTC; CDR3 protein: CASSIYMTATFDEQYF
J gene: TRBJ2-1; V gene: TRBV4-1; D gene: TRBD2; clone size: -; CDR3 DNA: TGCGCCAGCTCGCGGCTAGCGGGCCTTAGCTCCTACAATGAGCAGTTCTTC; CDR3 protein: CASSRLAGLSSYNEQFF
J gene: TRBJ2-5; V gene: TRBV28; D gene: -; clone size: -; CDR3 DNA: TGTGCCAGCTGTTATAGAGGGGTGGCAGAGACCCAGTACTTC; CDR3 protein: CASCYRGVAETQYF
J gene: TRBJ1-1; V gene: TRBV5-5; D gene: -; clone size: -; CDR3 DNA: TGTGCCAGCAGCCAATCCTTTCGGGGCATGAACACTGAAGCTTTCTTT; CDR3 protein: CASSQSFRGMNTEAFF
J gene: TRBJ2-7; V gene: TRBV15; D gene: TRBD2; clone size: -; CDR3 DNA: TGTGCCACCAGCAGAGATCGCGGGGGGCCCTACGAGCAGTACTTC; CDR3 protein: CATSRDRGGPYEQYF
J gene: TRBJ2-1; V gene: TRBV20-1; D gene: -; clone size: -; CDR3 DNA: TGCAGTGCACCCAGGGGAGTACGGAATGAGCAGTTCTTC; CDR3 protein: CSAPRGVRNEQFF
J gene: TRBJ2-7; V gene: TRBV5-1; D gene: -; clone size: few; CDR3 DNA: TGCGCCAGCAGCCCCGAGGGACCACCCTACGAGCAGTACTTC; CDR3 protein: CASSPEGPPYEQYF
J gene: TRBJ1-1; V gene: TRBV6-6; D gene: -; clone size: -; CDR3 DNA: TGTGCCAGCAGTTACTCGAAGATCGGGAACACTGAAGCTTTCTTT; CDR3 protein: CASSYSKIGNTEAFF
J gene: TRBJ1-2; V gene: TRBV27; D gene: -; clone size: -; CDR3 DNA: TGTGCCAGCAGACCCACCTCAGGGGTCTATGGCTACACCTTC; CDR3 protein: CASRPTSGVYGYTF
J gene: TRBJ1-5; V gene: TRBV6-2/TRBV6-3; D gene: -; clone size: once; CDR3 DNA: TGTGCCAGCCTTGGTTCGGGTCTCAATCAGCCCCAGCATTTT; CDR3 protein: CASLGSGLNQPQHF